This record concerns one TCR beta chain sequence. The antigen is unknown. By quantitative 5'-RACE with molecular barcodes, the TCR beta libraries were made. TCRdb redid the calling of the 5' RACE reads with MiXCR, one entry per CDR3 protein. The repertoire holds about 540,000 distinct CDR3 sequences, with roughly 13% as singletons. This specimen belongs to a study of CD8 T cells in ankylosing spondylitis. Broader study findings: A TCR beta motif made of eight highly homologous variants seemed typical of ankylosing spondylitis blood. Significant enrichment of disease-linked clones was reportedly seen in matched ankylosing spondylitis synovial fluid. Past studies reported some motif variants in reactive arthritis synovial fluid and blood. Disease-associated clones were CD8+ and fairly uncommon in peripheral blood.

The germline CDR1 and CDR2 sequences are MNHNS and SASEGT. The germline V and J ends were trimmed by 6 bases and 4 bases, with 16 bases remaining between them. This CDR3 is built from 15 residues. The sequenced sample consisted of blood, either unsorted or a sorted T cell fraction (not recorded which). This receptor was obtained from a male donor with ankylosing spondylitis. This sequence joins TRBV6-1 and TRBJ1-5; D not resolved. Here the CDR3 reads CASRAGNLGNQPQHF. The DNA for the CDR3 is TGTGCCAGCAGAGCCGGGAACCTAGGAAATCAGCCCCAGCATTTT.